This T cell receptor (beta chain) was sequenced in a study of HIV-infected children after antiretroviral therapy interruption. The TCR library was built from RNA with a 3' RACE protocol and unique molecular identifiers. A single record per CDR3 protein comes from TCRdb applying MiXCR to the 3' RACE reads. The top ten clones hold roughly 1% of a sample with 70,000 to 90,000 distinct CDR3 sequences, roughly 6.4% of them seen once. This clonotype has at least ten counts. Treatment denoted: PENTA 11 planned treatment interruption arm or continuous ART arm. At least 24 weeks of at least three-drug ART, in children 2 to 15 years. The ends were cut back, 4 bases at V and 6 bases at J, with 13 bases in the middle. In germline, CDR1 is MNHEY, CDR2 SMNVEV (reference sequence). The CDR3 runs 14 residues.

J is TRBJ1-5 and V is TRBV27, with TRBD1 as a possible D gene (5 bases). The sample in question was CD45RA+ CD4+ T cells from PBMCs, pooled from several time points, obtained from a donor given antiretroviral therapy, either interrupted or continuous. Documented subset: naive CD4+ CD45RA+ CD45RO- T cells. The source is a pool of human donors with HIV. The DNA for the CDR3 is TGTGCCAGCAGTTCGGGGCAGCCATTTCAGCCCCAGCATTTT. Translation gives CASSSGQPFQPQHF.